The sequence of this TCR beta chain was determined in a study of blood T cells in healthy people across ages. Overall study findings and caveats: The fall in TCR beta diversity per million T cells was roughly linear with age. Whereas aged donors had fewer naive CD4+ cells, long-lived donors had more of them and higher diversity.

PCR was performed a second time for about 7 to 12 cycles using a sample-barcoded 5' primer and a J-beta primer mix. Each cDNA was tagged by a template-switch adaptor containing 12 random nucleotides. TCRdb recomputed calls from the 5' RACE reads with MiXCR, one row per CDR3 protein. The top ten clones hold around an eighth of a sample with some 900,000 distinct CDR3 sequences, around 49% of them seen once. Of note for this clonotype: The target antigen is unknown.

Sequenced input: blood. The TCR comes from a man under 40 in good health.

The CDR3 DNA reads TGTGCCAGCAGCACCCGACAGACGTGGGAGACCCAGTACTTC. Its translation: CASSTRQTWETQYF. This chain connects TRBV9 to TRBJ2-5, with D possibly being TRBD1 (5 bases). V was pared by 4 bases and J by 5 bases, with 15 bases between. The CDR3 has 14 amino acids. CDR1 and CDR2 (germline): SGDLS, YYNGEE.